Sequencing of this T cell receptor (beta chain) was carried out in a study of blood T cell repertoires in COVID-19. The CDR3 has 17 residues. Germline CDR1 PRHDT, CDR2 FYEKMQ (reference sequence). Profiling relied on immunoSEQ multiplex PCR, and the TCRdb table lists in-frame clones only, not all of them. The sample carries roughly 200,000 clones, nearly 90% recorded once. Comments on this clone: Mismatch with germline at one junction end may stem from a read error.

The source material was peripheral blood. This TCR was recovered from a woman between 18 and 30 years old who had recovered from COVID-19. This rearrangement joins TRBV13 to TRBJ2-5, with 9 bases matching TRBD2. The CDR3 is CASSVGPSRTSVQTQYF. CDR3 nucleotide sequence: TGTGCCAGCAGCGTAGGCCCAAGTAGGACTAGCGTACAGACCCAGTACTTC.